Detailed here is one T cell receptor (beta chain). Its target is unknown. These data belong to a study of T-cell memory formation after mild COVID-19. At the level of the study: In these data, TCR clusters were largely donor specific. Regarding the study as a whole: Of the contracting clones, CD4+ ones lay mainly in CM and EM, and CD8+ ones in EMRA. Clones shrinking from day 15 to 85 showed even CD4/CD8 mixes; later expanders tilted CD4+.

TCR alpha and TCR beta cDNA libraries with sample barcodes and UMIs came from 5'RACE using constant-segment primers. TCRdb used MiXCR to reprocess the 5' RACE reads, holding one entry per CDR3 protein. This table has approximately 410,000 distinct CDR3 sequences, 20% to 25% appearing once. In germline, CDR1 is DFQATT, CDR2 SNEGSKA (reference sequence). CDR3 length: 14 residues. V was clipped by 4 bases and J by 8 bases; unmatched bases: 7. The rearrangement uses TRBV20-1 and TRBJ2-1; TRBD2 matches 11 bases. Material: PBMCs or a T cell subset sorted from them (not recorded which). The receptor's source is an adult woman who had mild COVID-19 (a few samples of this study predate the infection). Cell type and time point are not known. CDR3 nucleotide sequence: TGCAGTGCTACCTTAGCGGGAGGGCCCCATGAGCAGTTCTTC. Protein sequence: CSATLAGGPHEQFF.